This T cell receptor beta chain was captured in a study of cytomegalovirus exposure and HLA in healthy donors. Study-level background: Among about 179 million T cells, an earlier analysis found approximately 110 million unique TCR beta sequences.

A multiplex PCR was run with 60 Vbeta primers and 13 Jbeta primers. Profiled with immunoSEQ multiplex PCR; TCRdb holds only in-frame clones, not every one. The sample yields around 200,000 clones, about 80% seen once. The donors were healthy bone marrow donors. The CDR3 spans 16 residues. Findings and limits, study-wide: Later analysis showed TCR association rates varying by HLA locus, highest for DRB1 and lowest for HLA-C.

On this clone itself: As yet, its antigen is unknown.

The receptor's source is a woman in her fifties or sixties in good health and CMV-seronegative. The chain carries TRBV21-1 and TRBJ1-5; the DNA was not compared with TRBD1, the D call given in the table. TRBV21-1 is classified as a pseudogene. Sequencing was done on a sample of PBMCs. This CDR3 is CASSKLDRSPDQPQHF. The CDR3 DNA reads as TGTGCCAGCAGCAAACTGGACAGGTCTCCAGATCAGCCCCAGCATTTT.